These 21 T cell receptor beta chains originate from one sample sequenced in a study of cytomegalovirus exposure and HLA in healthy donors. The PCR ran on 60 Vbeta and 13 Jbeta primers. Here immunoSEQ multiplex PCR was the method, and the copy in TCRdb shows in-frame clones only, minus some. The sample includes approximately 120,000 clones, 73% of them seen just once. Sequenced material: PBMCs. These receptors originate from a man between 60 and 75 years old in good health and CMV-seropositive.

This clone was detected a few times. The J gene is TRBJ2-3, the V gene TRBV11-2; TRBD2 agrees at 7 bases. The CDR3 has 15 residues. Germline V gene sequence: CDR1 SGHAT, CDR2 FQNNGV. V shed 1 base and J 2 bases; nucleotides not matched to a gene: 3. The CDR3 DNA is TGTGCCAGCAGCTTAGTGCGGGGGTACACAGATACGCAGTATTTT. Protein sequence: CASSLVRGYTDTQYF.

The chain uses TRBV5-1 and TRBJ2-2; 9 bases match TRBD2. Per germline, CDR1 SGHRS and CDR2 YFSETQ. This CDR3 spans 16 amino acids. V trimming: 4 bases; J trimming: 0 bases; junction bases outside the gene matches: 4. CDR3 in amino acids: CASSQRGASNTGELFF. The DNA for the CDR3 is TGCGCCAGCAGCCAGCGGGGGGCCTCGAACACCGGGGAGCTGTTTTTT. Full variable domain (remainder filled in from reference TRBV5-1 and TRBJ2-2): KAGVTQTPRYLIKTRGQQVTLSCSPISGHRSVSWYQQTPGQGLQFLFEYFSETQRNKGNFPGRFSGRQFSNSRSEMNVSTLELGDSALYLCASSQRGASNTGELFFGEGSRLTVL.

This clone appeared a few times. The V gene is TRBV5-6, the J gene TRBJ2-7; 8 bases are a match to TRBD1. V shed 4 bases, J shed 5 bases, and the junction held 8 bases outside the gene matches. The CDR3 is made up of 14 amino acids. Per the germline V gene, CDR1 is SGHDT and CDR2 is YYEEEE. In nucleotides, the CDR3 is TGTGCCAGCAGCCCGGACAGGGCAAGCGACGAGCAGTACTTC. Encoded protein: CASSPDRASDEQYF.

The chain recombines TRBV10-2 with TRBJ2-3; 7 nucleotides line up with TRBD1. The length of the CDR3 is 17 residues. With 2 bases clipped from V and 3 bases from J, the junction kept 11 bases outside the gene matches. Germline V gene lookup returns CDR1 WSHSY and CDR2 SAAADI. This CDR3 is CASSETKQGKGTDTQYF. For the CDR3, the DNA is TGCGCCAGCAGTGAGACAAAACAGGGGAAAGGGACAGATACGCAGTATTTT.

The V call is TRBV6-1, the J call TRBJ1-6; TRBD1 matches at 7 bases. The CDR3 consists of 14 residues. The trim removed 5 bases at V and 10 bases at J, leaving 8 bases unmatched. Germline V gives CDR1 MNHNS, CDR2 SASEGT. The CDR3: CASSFTGVRSPLHF. The CDR3 DNA sequence: TGTGCCAGCAGTTTCACAGGGGTTCGATCACCCCTCCACTTT.

The chain carries TRBV5-6 and TRBJ1-6; D is possibly TRBD1 (5 bases). The CDR3 has 16 amino acids. Trimming removed 0 bases from V and 4 bases from J, with 11 bases in between. Germline V gene sequence: CDR1 SGHDT, CDR2 YYEEEE. The CDR3, as DNA: TGTGCCAGCAGCTTGGTGGGGCACAGATATAATTCACCCCTCCACTTT. Translating it yields CASSLVGHRYNSPLHF.

This chain joins TRBV15 and TRBJ2-7; D might be TRBD2 (5 bases). The CDR3 consists of 13 residues. Looked up from germline, CDR1 is LNHNV and CDR2 is YYDKDF (reference sequence). Trimming left V 0 bases short and J 6 bases short, with 9 bases between. CDR3 nucleotide sequence: TGTGCCACCAGCAGAGAAACGGGATCCGAGCAGTACTTC. Amino acids: CATSRETGSEQYF.

The table lists this clone with a few counts. J is TRBJ1-1 and V is TRBV4-1; 7 nucleotides line up with TRBD1. This CDR3 is built from 16 residues. Trimming took 3 bases from V and 7 from J; bases not matched to a gene: 14. CDR1 is MGHRA and CDR2 is YSYEKL in the germline V gene. The CDR3 here is CASSQDPTGFQDEAFF. The CDR3 DNA is TGCGCCAGCAGCCAGGATCCGACAGGGTTTCAGGATGAAGCTTTCTTT.

The chain combines TRBV7-6 with TRBJ2-5, with D tentatively TRBD2 (7 bases). Trimming shortened V by 7 bases and J by 6 bases, and 21 bases separated the two germline ends. Germline V gene lookup returns CDR1 SGHVS and CDR2 FNYEAQ. This CDR3 region has 15 residues. The CDR3 protein is CASTAGAPPIQTQYF. Here the CDR3 DNA reads TGTGCCAGCACCGCGGGGGCACCCCCGATACAGACCCAGTACTTC. Using reference TRBV7-6 and TRBJ2-5 for the parts outside the CDR3, the full variable domain is GAGVSQSPRYKVTKRGQDVALRCDPISGHVSLYWYRQALGQGPEFLTYFNYEAQQDKSGLPNDRFSAERPEGSISTLTIQRTEQRDSAMYRCASTAGAPPIQTQYFGPGTRLLVL.

The rearrangement uses TRBV10-3 and TRBJ1-2, with 7 bases identical to TRBD1. CDR3 size: 13 residues. The germline CDR1 and CDR2 sequences are ENHRY and SYGVKD. V shed 7 bases, J shed 5 bases, and the junction held 7 bases outside the gene matches. Here the CDR3 DNA reads TGTGCCATCAAGGCGGGACAGAAATATGGCTACACCTTC. As protein: CAIKAGQKYGYTF.

This rearrangement joins TRBV6-1 to TRBJ1-6, with D hard to call. Germline V CDR1 and CDR2: MNHNS, SASEGT. V lost 1 base and J 9 bases, leaving 10 bases between the germline ends. This CDR3 spans 14 amino acids. The CDR3 nucleotides read TGTGCCAGCAGTGAAGTTTTCGGAGCTTCACCCCTCCACTTT. This sequence encodes CASSEVFGASPLHF.

The J gene is TRBJ2-7, the V gene TRBV18; TRBD1 matches 11 bases. With 0 bases clipped from V and 6 bases from J, the junction kept 7 bases outside the gene matches. The V gene's germline CDR1 is KGHSH and CDR2 LQKENI. This CDR3 spans 16 amino acids. CDR3 sequence: CASSPPLGQGESEQYF. Here the CDR3 DNA reads TGTGCCAGCTCACCACCGTTGGGACAGGGGGAGAGCGAGCAGTACTTC.

This clone appeared once. The chain employs TRBV6-5 and TRBJ1-1; D gene unclear. The CDR3 contains 13 residues. V dropped 5 bases and J dropped 4 bases, with 11 bases sitting between them. In germline, CDR1 is MNHEY, CDR2 SVGAGI. CDR3 in amino acids: CASSEEGPTEAFF. The CDR3 bases are TGTGCCAGCAGTGAGGAGGGTCCCACTGAAGCTTTCTTT.

The rearrangement links TRBV6-5 to TRBJ1-4; D is uncertain. The CDR3 has 14 amino acids. The germline gives CDR1 MNHEY, CDR2 SVGAGI. Between the trimmed V and J ends, which lost 6 bases and 0 bases, there was a span of 8 bases. The CDR3 sequence: CASRRGSTNEKLFF. The CDR3 DNA reads TGTGCCAGCAGGCGGGGATCAACTAATGAAAAACTGTTTTTT.

The chain recombines TRBV19 with TRBJ1-3; 7 bases map to TRBD1. This CDR3 is built from 14 residues. Unmatched junction bases numbered 5, after V lost 7 bases and J lost 2 bases. Germline CDR1 and CDR2: LNHDA and SQIVND (reference sequence). In DNA form, the CDR3 reads TGTGCCAGTACCCTGGGGACAGCTGGAAACACCATATATTTT. Protein sequence: CASTLGTAGNTIYF.

The genes are TRBV28 and TRBJ2-7; a weak D match, TRBD2 (7 bases). The CDR3 contains 14 residues. Trimming cost V 8 bases and J 0 bases, with 14 bases left between them. Germline V gives CDR1 MDHEN, CDR2 SYDVKM. CDR3 residues: CASGRGALSYEQYF. The CDR3 DNA is TGTGCCAGCGGGAGGGGGGCGCTCTCCTACGAGCAGTACTTC.

This clone is medium-sized within its sample. CDR3 bases: TGTGCCAGCATTGGGGCGGTCAATGAGCAGTTCTTC. This sequence encodes CASIGAVNEQFF. This sequence joins TRBV28 and TRBJ2-1; tentatively, D is TRBD1 (5 bases). The V end lost 7 bases, the J end lost 6 bases, and 10 bases lay between the germline ends. The germline gives CDR1 MDHEN, CDR2 SYDVKM. CDR3 length: 12 residues.

This clone was counted only a few times. J is TRBJ1-2 and V is TRBV19; 8 nucleotides line up with TRBD1. Trimming at V came to 3 bases and at J to 2 bases, leaving 2 bases not matched to a gene. CDR1 and CDR2 (germline): LNHDA, SQIVND (reference sequence). The CDR3 loop spans 14 amino acids. For the CDR3, the DNA is TGTGCCAGTAGTATCTACAGGGGGAACTATGGCTACACCTTC. This codes for CASSIYRGNYGYTF.

The V and J genes are TRBV18 and TRBJ2-1; D gene unclear. The V gene lost 2 bases and the J gene lost 0 bases, with 8 bases spanning the gap. Germline CDR1 is KGHSH and CDR2 is LQKENI. The CDR3 extends over 15 amino acids. CDR3 in amino acids: CASSPVSSSYNEQFF. Written as DNA, the CDR3 is TGTGCCAGCTCACCAGTATCCAGCTCCTACAATGAGCAGTTCTTC. Full variable domain (rest looked up from reference TRBV18 and TRBJ2-1): NAGVMQNPRHLVRRRGQEARLRCSPMKGHSHVYWYRQLPEEGLKFMVYLQKENIIDESGMPKERFSAEFPKEGPSILRIQQVVRGDSAAYFCASSPVSSSYNEQFFGPGTRLTVL.

This chain connects TRBV4-2 to TRBJ1-2; TRBD1 is a possible D gene (5 bases). CDR1 is LGHNA and CDR2 is YNFKEQ in the germline V gene. V lost 0 bases and J 7 bases, leaving 12 bases between the germline ends. The CDR3 length is 14 residues. The CDR3 DNA follows: TGTGCCAGCAGCCAAGATCTCGGGGGTTCTGGCTACACCTTC. This codes for CASSQDLGGSGYTF.

This clone appeared a few times. This chain connects TRBV30 to TRBJ2-5; 8 bases are shared with TRBD1. The trim removed 1 base at V and 5 bases at J, leaving 6 bases unmatched. CDR3 length: 14 residues. Germline V gene lookup returns CDR1 GTSNPN and CDR2 SVGIG (reference sequence). In DNA, the CDR3 is TGTGCCTGGAGTGCAGGGGGCGGATACGAGACCCAGTACTTC. This translates into CAWSAGGGYETQYF.